Here is one T cell receptor (beta chain) with its context. This clonotype has a count of ten or more. Its antigen has not been determined. Per-base qualities were not stored, and no clone one base away is much larger. The TCR beta CDR3 regions were amplified from RNA transcripts. A first-round RT-PCR of the TCR CDR3 used the HTBI primer set with the Qiagen OneStep RT-PCR kit. Libraries were constructed in a second round of multiplex PCR, after which size selection and purification were carried out. Sequencing of the libraries was done on an Illumina HiSeq2000 using paired-end 100 bp reads. The authors' analysis ran thus. SOAPnuke was used to process the raw data, removing reads that contained adapters or uncalled bases, had a mean Phred below 15, or lacked an exact match to the constant primer or identifier. COPE v1.2.5 was used to merge high-quality paired reads, and clonotypes were defined as unique nucleotide sequences. Clonotypes were aligned to IMGT TRBV, TRBD and TRBJ reference segments using MiTCR v1.1. The analysis was restricted to V-J combinations with a frequency above 0.0001, which together covered just over 98% of the repertoires. A TCS score was defined as the ratio between F50 (clonal expansion) and ExV (chaos), using BLOSUM62-based TCRdist between CDR3 peptides within each V-J. Welch's t-statistics and random forest reduced roughly 530 V-J features to roughly 13, which were used in a naive Bayes classifier (R e1071). The raw public reads went through TCRdb reprocessing: fastp at Q25, MiXCR clone calling, in-frame beta chains kept. All rows with the same CDR3 protein become a single entry with the most common DNA and genes. What appears here as the V and J calls and clone size reflects TCRdb's work, not the paper's. The sample data list roughly 420,000 distinct CDR3 sequences, and 15% to 18% of these were observed just once. The ten top clones hold about 7.7% of the sample.

Stable Graves' hyperthyroidism was defined as no progression to ophthalmopathy during 18 months of follow-up. Hyperthyroidism patients were newly diagnosed, had a disease duration of under 2 months, and were aged 18 to 65 years. Patients with uncontrolled infections, other autoimmune diseases, pregnancy or lactation were excluded. Diagnoses were established on the basis of clinical symptoms, serum thyroxine and TRAb, thyroid ultrasound, and orbital computed tomography. PBMCs were isolated from more than 8 ml of fresh peripheral blood by Ficoll-Paque density gradient centrifugation. Total RNA was extracted using Trizol reagent, and RNA quality was assessed on an Agilent 2100 Bioanalyzer. This entry is derived from a study of T cells in Graves' hyperthyroidism and ophthalmopathy (dated by TCRdb to about 2019). For the study in its entirety: Peripheral blood was collected at initial diagnosis, before any treatment. In several Graves' hyperthyroidism patients, the study also compared T-cell repertoires from thyroid tissue with T-cell repertoires from blood. Once sampling was done, hyperthyroidism patients were given methimazole at a starting dose of 30 mg daily, whereas ophthalmopathy patients were given high-dose intravenous methylprednisolone. An independent validation cohort of 18 to 20 hyperthyroidism patients and approximately 17 patients who later progressed to ophthalmopathy tested prospective prediction of ophthalmopathy. According to the paper, TCR Vbeta CDR3 sequencing was carried out on about 140 peripheral blood samples, which came from approximately 41 ophthalmopathy, around 75 hyperthyroidism and roughly 17 progressor patients. The approximately 95 discovery patients were divided at random into training and test sets in a 7:3 ratio. To identify distinguishing TCR V-J signatures, a discovery cohort of about 100 patients was used, comprising fewer than 45 with Graves' ophthalmopathy and about 59 with stable Graves' hyperthyroidism.

Overall results and qualifications from the work: In validation, the model predicted progression to ophthalmopathy with roughly 70% sensitivity and about 72% specificity, a median of about 6 months before onset. A model built on a 13 V-J signature distinguished ophthalmopathy from stable hyperthyroidism, reaching 85% to 90% sensitivity and under 84% specificity in cross-validation and 80%/75% in testing. Most expanded thyroid clonotypes (frequency above 0.001) were also found in blood, which suggests that blood repertoires may mirror thyroid immune responses. Sample size was not statistically predetermined, and blinding of investigators to group allocation was not performed.

Reading from cysteine to phenylalanine, the CDR3 counts 13 amino acids. Only the CDR3 DNA is retained, 39 bases long and in frame from the first base. Per the germline V gene (reference sequence), DFQATT is the CDR1 and SNEGSKA is the CDR2. Cut back by 4 bases and 8 bases, the V and J ends lie 17 bases apart. Sequencing was done on a sample of blood. The chain couples TRBV20-1 to TRBJ1-2; no confident D gene assignment can be made. The origin of this receptor is a woman between 18 and 29 years old with Graves' hyperthyroidism. The DNA sequence is TGCAGTGCTACCCGCGGCATTGTTTCCGGCTACACCTTC. Its protein is CSATRGIVSGYTF.